This entry concerns a single T cell receptor beta chain. Its specificity is unknown. This CDR3 contains 13 residues. V lost 6 bases, J lost 11 bases, and 5 bases stayed unmatched. CDR1 and CDR2 (germline): MNHNY, SVGAGI (reference sequence). The sample is drawn from a study of cytomegalovirus exposure and HLA in healthy donors. This PCR relied on a set of 60 Vbeta primers and 13 Jbeta primers. Clones were sequenced by immunoSEQ multiplex PCR, and TCRdb holds only the in-frame ones, with some missing. The sample carries about 160,000 clones, roughly 81% recorded once. Study-level findings and limits: TCR beta V- and J-gene trimming was later associated with a missense DCLRE1C variant.

Sample: PBMCs. The origin of this receptor is a woman aged 50 to 60 in good health and CMV-seronegative. This rearrangement joins TRBV6-6 to TRBJ1-4, with 11 bases matching TRBD1. This chain's CDR3 is CASSTGTGGKLFF. The DNA for the CDR3 is TGTGCCAGCAGCACCGGGACAGGGGGGAAACTGTTTTTT.